Listed below are T cell receptor beta chains from one sample, sequenced in a study of T cell changes during pregnancy in multiple sclerosis. Profiling relied on immunoSEQ multiplex PCR, and the TCRdb table lists in-frame clones only, not all of them. The sample includes about 80,000 clones, around 93% of them seen just once. The specimen was peripheral blood, collected in the third trimester of pregnancy. The origin of the receptors is a female donor with multiple sclerosis, enrolled in a pregnancy study. Both conserved end residues are part of each CDR3. A D gene is named only where the DNA matches it firmly. Only part of the rows carry a size: once, few, many, or a class if the clone is expanded.

J	V	size	D	DNA	CDR3
TRBJ2-7	TRBV7-9	.	.	TGTGCCAGCAGCTTAGACCCGGGACAATTCTACGAGCAGTACTTC	CASSLDPGQFYEQYF
TRBJ1-4	TRBV7-6	.	TRBD1	TGTGCCAGCAGCTCCCGGACAGGGGGCAGGCCTAATGAAAAACTGTTTTTT	CASSSRTGGRPNEKLFF
TRBJ1-2	TRBV2	.	TRBD1	TGTGCCAGCAGCGCCGCCAAAACAGGGGGAGTTTCCTATGGCTACACCTTC	CASSAAKTGGVSYGYTF
TRBJ1-5	TRBV27	.	.	TGTGCCAGCAGTTTACGGCAGGGCCCTAATCAGCCCCAGCATTTT	CASSLRQGPNQPQHF
TRBJ2-3	TRBV2	.	TRBD1	TGTGCCAGCAGTGTACAGGGGTCGCCAGATACGCAGTATTTT	CASSVQGSPDTQYF
TRBJ2-1	TRBV27	.	.	TGTGCCAGCAGCTGGCAGGGGAATCACAATGAGCAGTTCTTC	CASSWQGNHNEQFF
TRBJ1-1	TRBV10-1	.	TRBD1	TGCGCCAGCTCCGGACAGGTGAACACTGAAGCTTTCTTT	CASSGQVNTEAFF
TRBJ1-4	TRBV7-3	.	TRBD1	TGTGCCAGCAGCAAGACAGGGGGCCCTAATGAAAAACTGTTTTTT	CASSKTGGPNEKLFF
TRBJ2-7	TRBV6-6	once	TRBD1	TGTGCCAGCAGATCGGGAACGGACAGGATTTTCTACGAGCAGTACTTC	CASRSGTDRIFYEQYF
TRBJ2-3	TRBV29-1	.	TRBD2	TGCAGCGTTGGTAATAGCGGGGGGGCGGATACGCAGTATTTT	CSVGNSGGADTQYF
TRBJ1-1	TRBV10-3	.	TRBD1	TGTGCCATCAGTGCGATTCGCACAGGGGAGAGGACTGAAGCTTTCTTT	CAISAIRTGERTEAFF
TRBJ1-4	TRBV5-4	.	.	TGTGCCAGCAGCTCCCGGGCGGAGGCTAATGAAAAACTGTTTTTT	CASSSRAEANEKLFF
TRBJ1-6	TRBV10-3	.	TRBD1	TGTGCCATCAGCCCGACAGGGCCTTCACCCCTCCACTTT	CAISPTGPSPLHF
TRBJ2-7	TRBV15	.	TRBD1	TGTGCCACCAGCAAGCAGGGACAGGGCCACGAGCAGTACTTC	CATSKQGQGHEQYF
TRBJ1-2	TRBV7-2	once	.	TGTGCCAGCAGCCTGAGTAGCGGGGACTATGGCTACACCTTC	CASSLSSGDYGYTF
TRBJ2-5	TRBV2	once	TRBD2	TGTGCCAGCAGTGAAAAGGAGACTAGCTGGGAGACCCAGTACTTC	CASSEKETSWETQYF
TRBJ2-3	TRBV7-3	.	.	TGTGCCAGCAGCCATTCAGGAACAGGGTCGGTCACAGATACGCAGTATTTT	CASSHSGTGSVTDTQYF
TRBJ1-2	TRBV2	.	.	TGTGCCAGCAGGGAGACCAGCTACACCTTC	CASRETSYTF